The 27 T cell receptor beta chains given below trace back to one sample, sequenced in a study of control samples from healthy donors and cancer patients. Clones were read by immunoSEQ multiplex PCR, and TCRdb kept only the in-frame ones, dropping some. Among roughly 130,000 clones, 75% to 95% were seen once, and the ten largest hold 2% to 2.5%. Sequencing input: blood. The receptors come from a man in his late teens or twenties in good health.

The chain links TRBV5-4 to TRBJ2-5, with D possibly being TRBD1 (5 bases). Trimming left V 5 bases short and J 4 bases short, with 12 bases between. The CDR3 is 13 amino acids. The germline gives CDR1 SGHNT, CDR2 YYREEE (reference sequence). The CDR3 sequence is CASRYRPGETQYF. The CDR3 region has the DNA TGTGCCAGCAGGTACAGGCCAGGAGAGACCCAGTACTTC.

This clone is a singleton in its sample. As DNA, the CDR3 is TGTGCCAGCAGTTTGGGAGAGACCCAGTACTTC. Residues: CASSLGETQYF. The chain employs TRBV27 and TRBJ2-5; no definite D call. The CDR3 extends over 11 amino acids. V was clipped by 3 bases and J by 4 bases, with 3 bases between them. Germline V gene lookup returns CDR1 MNHEY and CDR2 SMNVEV (reference sequence).

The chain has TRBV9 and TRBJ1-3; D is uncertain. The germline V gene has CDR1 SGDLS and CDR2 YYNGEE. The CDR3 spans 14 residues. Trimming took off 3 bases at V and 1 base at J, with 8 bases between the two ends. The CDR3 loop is CASSGGYSGNTIYF. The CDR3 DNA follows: TGTGCCAGCAGCGGAGGCTATTCTGGAAACACCATATATTTT.

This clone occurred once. The CDR3 DNA reads as TGTGCCAGTAGTATAGCGCCTGCCAGTGGGGAGCTGTTTTTT. Residues: CASSIAPASGELFF. The chain carries TRBV19 and TRBJ2-2; D remains ambiguous. V lost 1 base and J lost 8, with 11 bases in between. CDR1 and CDR2 (germline): LNHDA, SQIVND (reference sequence). This CDR3 has 14 residues.

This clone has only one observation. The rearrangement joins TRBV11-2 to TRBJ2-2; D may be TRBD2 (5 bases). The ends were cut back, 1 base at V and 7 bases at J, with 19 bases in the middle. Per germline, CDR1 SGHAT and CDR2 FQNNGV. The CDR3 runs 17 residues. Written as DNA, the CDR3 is TGTGCCAGCAGCTTAGGTTGGAAGGGTTGGACTCTCGGGGAGCTGTTTTTT. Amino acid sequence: CASSLGWKGWTLGELFF.

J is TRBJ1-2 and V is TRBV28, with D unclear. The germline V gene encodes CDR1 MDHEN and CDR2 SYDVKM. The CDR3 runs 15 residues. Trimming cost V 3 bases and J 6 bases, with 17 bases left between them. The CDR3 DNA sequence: TGTGCCAGCAGTTTTCTTACAGACCTCTTGGATGGCTACACCTTC. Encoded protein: CASSFLTDLLDGYTF.

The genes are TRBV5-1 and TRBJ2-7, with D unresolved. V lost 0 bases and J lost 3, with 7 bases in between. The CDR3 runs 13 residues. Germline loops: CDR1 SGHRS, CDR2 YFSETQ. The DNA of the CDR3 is TGCGCCAGCAGCTTGGGGCAGGACTACGAGCAGTACTTC. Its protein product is CASSLGQDYEQYF. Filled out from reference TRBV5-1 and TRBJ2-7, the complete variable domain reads KAGVTQTPRYLIKTRGQQVTLSCSPISGHRSVSWYQQTPGQGLQFLFEYFSETQRNKGNFPGRFSGRQFSNSRSEMNVSTLELGDSALYLCASSLGQDYEQYFGPGTRLTVT.

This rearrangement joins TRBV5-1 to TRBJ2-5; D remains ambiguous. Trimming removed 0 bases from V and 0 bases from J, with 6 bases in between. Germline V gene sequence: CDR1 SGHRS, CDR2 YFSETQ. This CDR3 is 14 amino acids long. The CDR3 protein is CASSLAGDQETQYF. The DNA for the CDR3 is TGCGCCAGCAGCTTGGCTGGGGACCAAGAGACCCAGTACTTC.

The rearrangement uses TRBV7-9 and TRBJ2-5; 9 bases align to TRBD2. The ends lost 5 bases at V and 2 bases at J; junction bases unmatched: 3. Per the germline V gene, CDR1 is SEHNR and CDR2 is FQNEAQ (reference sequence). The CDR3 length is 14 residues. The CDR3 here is CASSKGLAQETQYF. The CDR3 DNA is TGTGCCAGCAGCAAGGGACTAGCTCAAGAGACCCAGTACTTC.

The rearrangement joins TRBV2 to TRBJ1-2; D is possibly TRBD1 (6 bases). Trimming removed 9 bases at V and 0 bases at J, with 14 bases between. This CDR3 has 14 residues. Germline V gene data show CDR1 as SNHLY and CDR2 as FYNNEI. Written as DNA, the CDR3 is TGTGCCAGAAGCCCGGGACACACTAACTATGGCTACACCTTC. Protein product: CARSPGHTNYGYTF. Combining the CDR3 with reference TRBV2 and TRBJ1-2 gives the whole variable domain EPEVTQTPSHQVTQMGQEVILRCVPISNHLYFYWYRQILGQKVEFLVSFYNNEISEKSEIFDDQFSVERPDGSNFTLKIRSTKLEDSAMYFCARSPGHTNYGYTFGSGTRLTVV.

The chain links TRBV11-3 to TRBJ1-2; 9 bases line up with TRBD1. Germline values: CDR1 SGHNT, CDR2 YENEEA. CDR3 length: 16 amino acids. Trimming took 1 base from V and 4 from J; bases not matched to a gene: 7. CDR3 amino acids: CASSLGGTGPIYGYTF. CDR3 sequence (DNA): TGTGCCAGCAGCTTAGGCGGGACAGGGCCAATCTATGGCTACACCTTC.

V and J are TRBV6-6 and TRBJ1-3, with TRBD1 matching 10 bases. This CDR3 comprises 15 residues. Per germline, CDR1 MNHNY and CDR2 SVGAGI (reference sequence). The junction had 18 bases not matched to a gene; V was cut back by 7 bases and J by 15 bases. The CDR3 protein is CASKDRDRGFPVQYF. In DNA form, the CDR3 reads TGTGCCAGCAAGGACCGGGACAGGGGTTTCCCCGTCCAATATTTT.

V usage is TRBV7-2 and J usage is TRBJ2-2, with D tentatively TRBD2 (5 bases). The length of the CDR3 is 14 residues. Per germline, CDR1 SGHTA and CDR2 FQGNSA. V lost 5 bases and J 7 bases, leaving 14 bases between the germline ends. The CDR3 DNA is TGTGCCAGCAGCCCGAGGAGCGGCGGCGGGGAGCTGTTTTTT. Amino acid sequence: CASSPRSGGGELFF.

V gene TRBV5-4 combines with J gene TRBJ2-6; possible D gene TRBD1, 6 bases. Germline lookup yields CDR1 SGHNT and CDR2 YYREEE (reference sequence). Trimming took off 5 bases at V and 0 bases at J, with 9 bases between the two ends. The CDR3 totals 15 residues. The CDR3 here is CASRDSSSGANVLTF. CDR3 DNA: TGTGCCAGCAGGGACAGCAGCTCTGGGGCCAACGTCCTGACTTTC.

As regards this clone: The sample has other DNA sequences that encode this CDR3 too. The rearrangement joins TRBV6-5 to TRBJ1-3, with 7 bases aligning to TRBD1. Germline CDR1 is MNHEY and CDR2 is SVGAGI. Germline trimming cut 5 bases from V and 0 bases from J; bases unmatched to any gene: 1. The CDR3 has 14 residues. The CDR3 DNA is TGTGCCAGCAGTCGGACAGGCTCTGGAAACACCATATATTTT. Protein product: CASSRTGSGNTIYF.

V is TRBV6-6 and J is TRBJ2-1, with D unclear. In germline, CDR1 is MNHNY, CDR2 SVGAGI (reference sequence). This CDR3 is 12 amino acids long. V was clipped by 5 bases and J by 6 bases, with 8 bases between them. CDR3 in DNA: TGTGCCAGCAGTGACAACTCCAATGAGCAGTTCTTC. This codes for CASSDNSNEQFF.

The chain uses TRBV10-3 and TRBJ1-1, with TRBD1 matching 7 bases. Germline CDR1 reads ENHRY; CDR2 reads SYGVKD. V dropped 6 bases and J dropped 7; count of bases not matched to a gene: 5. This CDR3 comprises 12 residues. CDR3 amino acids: CAISKGGVEAFF. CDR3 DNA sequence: TGTGCCATCAGCAAAGGGGGCGTTGAAGCTTTCTTT.

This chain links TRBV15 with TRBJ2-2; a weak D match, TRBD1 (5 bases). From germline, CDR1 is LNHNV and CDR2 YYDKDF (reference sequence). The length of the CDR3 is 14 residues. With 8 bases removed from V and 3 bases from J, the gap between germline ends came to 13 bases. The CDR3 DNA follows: TGTGCCACCCGACGAAGGACACACACCGGGGAGCTGTTTTTT. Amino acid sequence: CATRRRTHTGELFF.

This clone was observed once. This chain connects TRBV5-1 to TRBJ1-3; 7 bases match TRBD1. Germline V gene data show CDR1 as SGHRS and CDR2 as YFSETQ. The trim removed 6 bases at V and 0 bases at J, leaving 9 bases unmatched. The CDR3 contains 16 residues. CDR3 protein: CASTPGQPHSGNTIYF. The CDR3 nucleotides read TGCGCCAGCACTCCGGGACAGCCGCACTCTGGAAACACCATATATTTT.

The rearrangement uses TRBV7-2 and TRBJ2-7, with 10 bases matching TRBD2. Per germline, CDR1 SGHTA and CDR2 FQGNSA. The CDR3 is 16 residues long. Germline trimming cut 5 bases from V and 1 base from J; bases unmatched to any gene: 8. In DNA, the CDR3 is TGTGCCAGCAGCCCCTCTAGCGGGAGTAGGTCCTACGAGCAGTACGTC. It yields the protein CASSPSSGSRSYEQYV.

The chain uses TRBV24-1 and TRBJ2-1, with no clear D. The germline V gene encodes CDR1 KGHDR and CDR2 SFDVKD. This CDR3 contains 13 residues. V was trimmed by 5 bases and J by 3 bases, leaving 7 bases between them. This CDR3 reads CATSGINYNEQFF. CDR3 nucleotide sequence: TGTGCCACCAGTGGAATAAACTACAATGAGCAGTTCTTC.

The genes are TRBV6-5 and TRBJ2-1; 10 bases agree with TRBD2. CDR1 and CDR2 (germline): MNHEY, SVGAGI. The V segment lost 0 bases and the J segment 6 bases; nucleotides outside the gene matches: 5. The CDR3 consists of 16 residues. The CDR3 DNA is TGTGCCAGCAGTTACTCAGGGCTAGCGGGAGCCAATGAGCAGTTCTTC. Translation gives CASSYSGLAGANEQFF.

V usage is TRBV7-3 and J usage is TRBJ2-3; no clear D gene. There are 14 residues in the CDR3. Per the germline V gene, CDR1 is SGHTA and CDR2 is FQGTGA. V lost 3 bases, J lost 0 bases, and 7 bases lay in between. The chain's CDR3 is CASSFIHSTDTQYF. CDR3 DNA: TGTGCCAGCAGCTTCATCCATAGCACAGATACGCAGTATTTT.

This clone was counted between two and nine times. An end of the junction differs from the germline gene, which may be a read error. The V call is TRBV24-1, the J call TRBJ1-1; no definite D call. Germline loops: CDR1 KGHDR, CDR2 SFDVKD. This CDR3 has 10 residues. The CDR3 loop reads CATPVFASKF. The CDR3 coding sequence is TGTGCCACCCCGGTATTTGCCAGCAAATTT.

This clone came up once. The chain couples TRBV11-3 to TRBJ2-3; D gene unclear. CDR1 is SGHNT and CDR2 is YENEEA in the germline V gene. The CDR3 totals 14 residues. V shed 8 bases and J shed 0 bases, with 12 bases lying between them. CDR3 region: CASDPGPSTDTQYF. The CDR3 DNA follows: TGTGCCAGCGATCCCGGACCTAGCACAGATACGCAGTATTTT.

The CDR3 bases are TGTGCCAGCAGCCCCACTAGCGGGACAGCTTACAATGAGCAGTTCTTC. As protein: CASSPTSGTAYNEQFF. This rearrangement joins TRBV7-9 to TRBJ2-1, with 10 positions matching TRBD2. After removal of 5 bases from V and 4 bases from J, the junction contained 8 bases not matched to a gene. The length of the CDR3 is 16 residues. Per the germline V gene, CDR1 is SEHNR and CDR2 is FQNEAQ (reference sequence).

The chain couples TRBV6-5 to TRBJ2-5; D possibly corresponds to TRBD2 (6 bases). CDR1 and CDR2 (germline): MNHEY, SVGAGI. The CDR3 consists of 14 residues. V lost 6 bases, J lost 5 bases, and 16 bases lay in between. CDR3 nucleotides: TGTGCCAGCAGCTCGGGACTCTCGAGGGAGACCCAGTACTTC. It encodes CASSSGLSRETQYF.